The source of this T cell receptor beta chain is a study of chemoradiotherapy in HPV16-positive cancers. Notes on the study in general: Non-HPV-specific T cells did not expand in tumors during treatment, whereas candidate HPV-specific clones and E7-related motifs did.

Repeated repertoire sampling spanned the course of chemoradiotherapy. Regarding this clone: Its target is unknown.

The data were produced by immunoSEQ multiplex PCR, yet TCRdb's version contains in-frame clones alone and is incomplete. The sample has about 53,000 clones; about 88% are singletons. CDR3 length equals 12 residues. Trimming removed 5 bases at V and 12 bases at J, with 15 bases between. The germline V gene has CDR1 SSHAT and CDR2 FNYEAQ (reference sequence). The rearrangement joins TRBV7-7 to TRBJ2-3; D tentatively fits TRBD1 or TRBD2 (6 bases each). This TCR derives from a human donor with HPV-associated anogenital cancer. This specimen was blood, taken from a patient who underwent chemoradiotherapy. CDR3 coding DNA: TGTGCCAGCAGCACGACGAGGGGGGCCCAGTATTTT. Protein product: CASSTTRGAQYF.